This passage covers 13 T cell receptor beta chains from one sample sequenced in a study of cytomegalovirus exposure and HLA in healthy donors. The PCR made use of 60 Vbeta and 13 Jbeta primers. Sequencing used immunoSEQ multiplex PCR; TCRdb keeps in-frame clones, though not all of them. The sample yields around 90,000 clones, roughly 85% seen once. Sequencing was done on a sample of PBMCs. The receptors here all came from a man aged 35 to 55 in good health and CMV-seropositive.

This clone was seen once. The chain uses TRBV6-1 and TRBJ2-7, with 7 bases matching TRBD1. The V segment lost 6 bases and the J segment 2 bases; nucleotides outside the gene matches: 4. Germline-derived CDR1 and CDR2 are MNHNS and SASEGT. The CDR3 is 13 amino acids. CDR3 sequence reads: CASRDRTPYEQYF. The CDR3 nucleotides are TGTGCCAGCAGGGACAGGACGCCCTACGAGCAGTACTTC.

The rearrangement links TRBV5-4 to TRBJ1-5; 7 nucleotides line up with TRBD1. The CDR3 loop spans 14 amino acids. V was pared by 4 bases and J by 2 bases, with 3 bases of the junction left unmatched. The germline CDR1 and CDR2 sequences are SGHNT and YYREEE (reference sequence). This CDR3 reads CASSPGTGNQPQHF. The DNA for the CDR3 is TGTGCCAGCAGCCCTGGGACAGGCAATCAGCCCCAGCATTTT.

The chain employs TRBV5-4 and TRBJ1-4; 8 bases map to TRBD1. J lost 8 bases, V lost 5 bases, and 11 bases had no gene match. Per germline, CDR1 SGHNT and CDR2 YYREEE (reference sequence). This CDR3 has 15 residues. DNA of the CDR3: TGTGCCAGCAGTCGTAACCGGGACAGGAGCGAAAAACTGTTTTTT. This sequence encodes CASSRNRDRSEKLFF.

V and J are TRBV6-5 and TRBJ1-3; D gene uncertain. The CDR3 is 14 residues long. The germline V gene encodes CDR1 MNHEY and CDR2 SVGAGI. V shed 7 bases and J shed 3 bases, with 13 bases lying between them. The CDR3 coding sequence is TGTGCCAGCAACCCGGGTGTGGGTGGAAACACCATATATTTT. It codes for CASNPGVGGNTIYF.

V is TRBV7-6 and J is TRBJ2-7; 8 bases map to TRBD1. This CDR3 comprises 16 residues. Per germline, CDR1 SGHVS and CDR2 FNYEAQ. Trimming removed 4 bases from V and 1 base from J; junction bases left unmatched: 9. The CDR3 sequence is CASSSPGQASSYEQYF. In DNA, the CDR3 is TGTGCCAGCAGCTCCCCGGGACAGGCCTCTTCCTACGAGCAGTACTTC. Drawing the rest from reference TRBV7-6 and TRBJ2-7, the complete variable domain is GAGVSQSPRYKVTKRGQDVALRCDPISGHVSLYWYRQALGQGPEFLTYFNYEAQQDKSGLPNDRFSAERPEGSISTLTIQRTEQRDSAMYRCASSSPGQASSYEQYFGPGTRLTVT.

The chain uses TRBV5-1 and TRBJ1-4; D is unresolved. This CDR3 spans 15 amino acids. CDR1 and CDR2 (germline): SGHRS, YFSETQ. V shed 2 bases and J shed 0 bases, with 8 bases lying between them. The CDR3 is CASSFGSTTNEKLFF. The CDR3 nucleotides are TGCGCCAGCAGCTTCGGTTCCACAACTAATGAAAAACTGTTTTTT.

The chain carries TRBV5-1 and TRBJ1-2, with D unresolved. V lost 0 bases, J lost 4 bases, and 7 bases lay in between. Germline CDR1 reads SGHRS; CDR2 reads YFSETQ. The CDR3 is made up of 13 amino acids. Here the CDR3 reads CASSLGQSYGYTF. CDR3 sequence (DNA): TGCGCCAGCAGCTTGGGTCAGTCCTATGGCTACACCTTC.

The J gene is TRBJ2-1, the V gene TRBV14; D is perhaps TRBD1 (6 bases). CDR3 length equals 17 residues. The V gene lost 6 bases and the J gene lost 0 bases, with 18 bases spanning the gap. Per germline, CDR1 SGHDN and CDR2 FVKESK. CDR3 loop: CASSPPRGGPSYNEQFF. CDR3 coding DNA: TGTGCCAGCAGTCCTCCCAGGGGCGGGCCCTCCTACAATGAGCAGTTCTTC.

The chain has TRBV5-4 and TRBJ2-3; D unresolved. Per the germline V gene, CDR1 is SGHNT and CDR2 is YYREEE (reference sequence). The CDR3 totals 13 residues. Trimming cost V 0 bases and J 1 base, with 3 bases left between them. The CDR3 protein is CASSLAGTDTQYF. DNA of the CDR3: TGTGCCAGCAGCTTGGCGGGCACAGATACGCAGTATTTT.

This CDR3 reads CASSSGKVLSYGYTF. CDR3 bases: TGTGCCAGCAGTTCCGGGAAGGTCTTATCCTATGGCTACACCTTC. V gene TRBV27 combines with J gene TRBJ1-2, with unresolved D. This CDR3 is built from 15 residues. The V end was cut by 4 bases, the J end by 4 bases, with 16 bases between. The V gene's germline CDR1 is MNHEY and CDR2 SMNVEV (reference sequence).

The V gene is TRBV9, the J gene TRBJ2-1; 10 nucleotides line up with TRBD2. Per the germline V gene, CDR1 is SGDLS and CDR2 is YYNGEE. The CDR3 is 15 residues long. Trimming removed 0 bases from V and 9 bases from J; junction bases left unmatched: 6. In nucleotides, the CDR3 is TGTGCCAGCAGCGTAGCAAGCGGGGGGGCTAGTGAGCAGTTCTTC. Protein: CASSVASGGASEQFF.

The genes are TRBV28 and TRBJ1-1, with D unresolved. V shed 3 bases and J shed 6 bases, with 17 bases lying between them. This CDR3 has 15 amino acids. Germline V gene lookup returns CDR1 MDHEN and CDR2 SYDVKM. CDR3: CASSFGKQDYPEAFF. In DNA form, the CDR3 reads TGTGCCAGCAGTTTCGGTAAGCAGGACTACCCTGAAGCTTTCTTT.

The chain joins TRBV6-7 to TRBJ2-5, with TRBD2 matching over 9 bases. The J call may be faulty, since TRBJ2-7 better matches the DNA end. TRBV6-7 qualifies as an ORF whose function is uncertain. The CDR3 spans 18 residues. In DNA form, the CDR3 reads TGTGCCAGCAGTTCCCCTGTAGTGGGGGCGGGAGGGATGGGCGAGCAGTACTTC. Residues: CASSSPVVGAGGMGEQYF.